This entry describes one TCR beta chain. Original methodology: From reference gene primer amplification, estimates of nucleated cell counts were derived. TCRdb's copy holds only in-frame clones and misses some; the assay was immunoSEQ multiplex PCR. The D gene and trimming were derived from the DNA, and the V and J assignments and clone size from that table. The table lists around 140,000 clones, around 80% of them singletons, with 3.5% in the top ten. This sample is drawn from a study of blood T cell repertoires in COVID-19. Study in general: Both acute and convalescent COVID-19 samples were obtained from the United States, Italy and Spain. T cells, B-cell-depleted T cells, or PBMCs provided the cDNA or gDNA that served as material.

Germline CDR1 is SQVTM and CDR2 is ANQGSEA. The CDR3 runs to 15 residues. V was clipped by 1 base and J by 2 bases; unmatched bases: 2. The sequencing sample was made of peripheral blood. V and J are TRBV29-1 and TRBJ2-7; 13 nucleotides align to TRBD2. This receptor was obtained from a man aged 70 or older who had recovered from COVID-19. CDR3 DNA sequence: TGCAGCGTTGAAGTCGGGACTAGCGGGACCTACGAGCAGTACTTC. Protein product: CSVEVGTSGTYEQYF.